This is a list of T cell receptor beta chains from one sample in a study. TCRdb re-called the RT-PCR reads with MiXCR, one entry per CDR3 protein. This sample yields hundreds of thousands of distinct CDR3 sequences, of which 13% to 15% are seen a single time; just over 3.5% belongs to the top ten. The specimen was memory CD4+ T cells from blood. Source of these receptors: a female donor in good health, serving as a healthy control. The CDR3 runs from the conserved cysteine through the conserved F or W. Fields, in order: V gene, clone size, D gene, J gene, CDR3 protein, CDR3 DNA. A D gene is named only where the DNA matches it firmly. Rows may omit the clone size; those that give it use once, few, many or a size class.

V gene: TRBV20-1
clone size: NA
D gene: TRBD1
J gene: TRBJ1-2
CDR3 protein: CSALRTGEGYTF
CDR3 DNA: TGCAGTGCTCTCCGGACAGGGGAAGGCTACACCTTC

V gene: TRBV20-1
clone size: NA
D gene: TRBD2
J gene: TRBJ2-3
CDR3 protein: CSARGPSGAVDTQYF
CDR3 DNA: TGCAGTGCCCGGGGGCCTAGCGGGGCGGTAGATACGCAGTATTTT

V gene: TRBV6-5
clone size: few
D gene: TRBD1
J gene: TRBJ1-5
CDR3 protein: CASGRQGQPQHF
CDR3 DNA: TGTGCCAGTGGGCGACAGGGCCAGCCCCAGCATTTT

V gene: TRBV4-1
clone size: NA
D gene: TRBD2
J gene: TRBJ2-1
CDR3 protein: CASSQVDMGLAIYNEQFF
CDR3 DNA: TGCGCCAGCAGCCAAGTTGACATGGGACTAGCCATCTACAATGAGCAGTTCTTC

V gene: TRBV5-1
clone size: many
D gene: NA
J gene: TRBJ1-5
CDR3 protein: CASRLDLDQPQHF
CDR3 DNA: TGCGCCAGCAGATTGGACCTCGATCAGCCCCAGCATTTT

V gene: TRBV5-1
clone size: few
D gene: TRBD2
J gene: TRBJ2-3
CDR3 protein: CASSTGTSGGLTDTQYF
CDR3 DNA: TGCGCCAGCAGCACGGGAACTAGCGGGGGTCTCACAGATACGCAGTATTTT

V gene: TRBV12-3/TRBV12-4
clone size: few
D gene: NA
J gene: TRBJ2-1
CDR3 protein: CASKGRASYNEQFF
CDR3 DNA: TGTGCCAGCAAGGGCAGGGCATCTTACAATGAGCAGTTCTTC

V gene: TRBV7-2
clone size: NA
D gene: NA
J gene: TRBJ1-3
CDR3 protein: CASSLAGLSGNTIYF
CDR3 DNA: TGTGCCAGCAGCTTAGCAGGGTTATCTGGAAACACCATATATTTT

V gene: TRBV7-2
clone size: NA
D gene: NA
J gene: TRBJ2-2
CDR3 protein: CASSFSASGELFF
CDR3 DNA: TGTGCCAGCAGCTTTAGCGCCTCCGGGGAGCTGTTTTTT

V gene: TRBV5-1
clone size: few
D gene: NA
J gene: TRBJ1-4
CDR3 protein: CASSLGPADEKLFF
CDR3 DNA: TGCGCCAGCAGCTTGGGGCCAGCTGATGAAAAACTGTTTTTT

V gene: TRBV15
clone size: NA
D gene: NA
J gene: TRBJ2-1
CDR3 protein: CATSRLGAGSYNEQFF
CDR3 DNA: TGTGCCACCAGCCGGCTCGGGGCGGGCTCCTACAATGAGCAGTTCTTC

V gene: TRBV9
clone size: few
D gene: NA
J gene: TRBJ1-2
CDR3 protein: CASSVKTGSNYGYTF
CDR3 DNA: TGTGCCAGCAGCGTCAAAACAGGGAGCAACTATGGCTACACCTTC

V gene: TRBV5-1
clone size: NA
D gene: TRBD1
J gene: TRBJ2-1
CDR3 protein: CASSLETTGGEQFF
CDR3 DNA: TGCGCCAGCAGCTTGGAGACGACAGGGGGTGAGCAGTTCTTC

V gene: TRBV10-3
clone size: many
D gene: NA
J gene: TRBJ2-7
CDR3 protein: CATQDGSQAPYEQYF
CDR3 DNA: TGTGCCACCCAGGACGGATCCCAGGCCCCCTACGAGCAGTACTTC

V gene: TRBV5-1
clone size: NA
D gene: NA
J gene: TRBJ1-5
CDR3 protein: CASSETGNSNQPQHF
CDR3 DNA: TGCGCCAGCAGCGAAACAGGGAATAGCAATCAGCCCCAGCATTTT

V gene: TRBV28
clone size: few
D gene: NA
J gene: TRBJ2-7
CDR3 protein: CASSLAPVSYEQYF
CDR3 DNA: TGTGCCAGCAGTCTAGCGCCTGTCTCCTACGAGCAGTACTTC

V gene: TRBV18
clone size: NA
D gene: NA
J gene: TRBJ1-2
CDR3 protein: CASSSNEGYGYTF
CDR3 DNA: TGTGCCAGCTCCTCGAACGAAGGCTATGGCTACACCTTC

V gene: TRBV7-2
clone size: many
D gene: NA
J gene: TRBJ2-1
CDR3 protein: CASSLARDFYNEQFF
CDR3 DNA: TGTGCCAGCAGCTTAGCTAGGGACTTCTACAATGAGCAGTTCTTC

V gene: TRBV20-1
clone size: NA
D gene: NA
J gene: TRBJ2-7
CDR3 protein: CSAKRLGRRAYEQYF
CDR3 DNA: TGCAGTGCAAAAAGGCTGGGACGGAGGGCCTACGAGCAGTACTTC

V gene: TRBV27
clone size: many
D gene: NA
J gene: TRBJ2-5
CDR3 protein: CASSCSAGPERSPGGTQYF
CDR3 DNA: TGTGCCAGCAGTTGCTCGGCAGGCCCGGAGAGGTCCCCAGGAGGGACCCAGTACTTC

V gene: TRBV20-1
clone size: many
D gene: TRBD2
J gene: TRBJ2-3
CDR3 protein: CSARDLLAGDVDTQYF
CDR3 DNA: TGCAGTGCTAGAGATCTGCTAGCGGGAGATGTAGATACGCAGTATTTT

V gene: TRBV12-3/TRBV12-4
clone size: few
D gene: NA
J gene: TRBJ2-2
CDR3 protein: CASSLEARTTGELFF
CDR3 DNA: TGTGCCAGCAGTTTAGAGGCCAGAACAACCGGGGAGCTGTTTTTT

V gene: TRBV18
clone size: NA
D gene: NA
J gene: TRBJ1-1
CDR3 protein: CASSPRIFGPGDTEAFF
CDR3 DNA: TGTGCCAGCTCACCACGTATCTTCGGCCCCGGGGACACTGAAGCTTTCTTT

V gene: TRBV7-2
clone size: few
D gene: NA
J gene: TRBJ1-2
CDR3 protein: CASTSKGGTGGYTF
CDR3 DNA: TGTGCCAGCACCTCCAAGGGGGGTACTGGTGGCTACACCTTC

V gene: TRBV7-2
clone size: NA
D gene: TRBD1
J gene: TRBJ2-7
CDR3 protein: CASSGRDRGTHEQYF
CDR3 DNA: TGTGCCAGCAGCGGCCGGGACAGGGGTACCCACGAGCAGTACTTC

V gene: TRBV4-2
clone size: NA
D gene: TRBD2
J gene: TRBJ2-1
CDR3 protein: CASSQDGASGSYNEQFF
CDR3 DNA: TGTGCCAGCAGCCAAGATGGGGCTAGCGGGAGCTACAATGAGCAGTTCTTC

V gene: TRBV12-3/TRBV12-4
clone size: many
D gene: NA
J gene: TRBJ2-3
CDR3 protein: CASSLAIMGTDTQYF
CDR3 DNA: TGTGCCAGCAGTTTAGCGATAATGGGCACAGATACGCAGTATTTT

V gene: TRBV5-1
clone size: few
D gene: NA
J gene: TRBJ1-1
CDR3 protein: CASSARDINTEAFF
CDR3 DNA: TGCGCCAGCAGCGCCCGGGACATTAACACTGAAGCTTTCTTT

V gene: TRBV24-1
clone size: few
D gene: TRBD1
J gene: TRBJ1-1
CDR3 protein: CATSHGGQGSTEAFF
CDR3 DNA: TGTGCCACCAGCCATGGGGGACAGGGTTCCACTGAAGCTTTCTTT